These 19 T cell receptor beta chains came from one sample sequenced in a study of siplizumab effects on memory and regulatory T cells. The method was immunoSEQ multiplex PCR; TCRdb's version includes in-frame clones alone and lacks a portion of them. This table has approximately 91,000 clones, approximately 95% appearing once. The sample was CD8+ T cells sorted from blood. These receptors all stem from a human donor in good health.

The chain couples TRBV28 to TRBJ1-4; unclear D gene. The CDR3 sequence is 16 residues long. V lost 3 bases and J lost 5, with 16 bases in between. CDR1 is MDHEN and CDR2 is SYDVKM in the germline V gene. CDR3 nucleotide sequence: TGTGCCAGCAGTTTCGGGTCCAGAGAAAGCAATGAAAAACTGTTTTTT. It translates to CASSFGSRESNEKLFF.

The chain recombines TRBV9 with TRBJ2-5, with TRBD2 matching over 8 bases. Trimming took 0 bases from V and 5 from J; bases not matched to a gene: 6. The CDR3 has 15 amino acids. Germline assignment: CDR1 SGDLS and CDR2 YYNGEE. The CDR3 coding sequence is TGTGCCAGCAGCGTAGAAGGGACTAGAGTTGAGACCCAGTACTTC. As protein: CASSVEGTRVETQYF.

The chain joins TRBV28 to TRBJ2-1, with unresolved D. Germline lookup yields CDR1 MDHEN and CDR2 SYDVKM. CDR3 length equals 15 residues. Trimming left V 8 bases short and J 0 bases short, with 14 bases between. In DNA form, the CDR3 reads TGTGCCAGCCAGCTGGCGGTAAGCTCCTACAATGAGCAGTTCTTC. It specifies CASQLAVSSYNEQFF.

Here the CDR3 DNA reads TGTGCCAGCAGTCCTGGGGTTATTTACGAGCAGTACTTC. Its protein product is CASSPGVIYEQYF. The genes are TRBV7-2 and TRBJ2-5; D uncertain. With the DNA end fitting TRBJ2-7 better, the J assignment may be wrong. Germline CDR1 SGHTA, CDR2 FQGNSA. The CDR3 runs to 13 residues.

Turning to this clone: The junction departs from the called germline gene at one end, perhaps through a read error. This chain links TRBV19 with TRBJ2-7, with D perhaps TRBD2 (6 bases). CDR1 and CDR2 from the germline V gene are LNHDA and SQIVND (reference sequence). This CDR3 contains 14 residues. The DNA of the CDR3 is TGTGCCAGTAGATGGGGGGTTTCCTCCGACGAGCAGTACTTC. Translating it yields CASRWGVSSDEQYF.

CDR3 amino acids: CAVWGGTEAFF. The CDR3 coding sequence is TGTGCCGTGTGGGGGGGCACTGAAGCTTTCTTT. This sequence joins TRBV19 and TRBJ1-1; a weak D match, TRBD1 (5 bases). Looked up from germline, CDR1 is LNHDA and CDR2 is SQIVND (reference sequence). The V and J ends lost 11 bases and 4 bases respectively, with 11 bases between them. CDR3 length: 11 residues. Combining the CDR3 with reference TRBV19 and TRBJ1-1 gives the whole variable domain DGGITQSPKYLFRKEGQNVTLSCEQNLNHDAMYWYRQDPGQGLRLIYYSQIVNDFQKGDIAEGYSVSREKKESFPLTVTSAQKNPTAFYLCAVWGGTEAFFGQGTRLTVV.

The chain joins TRBV5-1 to TRBJ2-7, with TRBD2 as a possible D gene (6 bases). The V gene's germline CDR1 is SGHRS and CDR2 YFSETQ. V lost 1 base and J 0 bases, leaving 8 bases between the germline ends. The CDR3 is 14 amino acids. The CDR3 DNA sequence: TGCGCCAGCAGCTTGTGGGGAGGCTCCTACGAGCAGTACTTC. Translation gives CASSLWGGSYEQYF.

The chain uses TRBV19 and TRBJ1-3; 8 nucleotides agree with TRBD1. Germline CDR1 LNHDA, CDR2 SQIVND (reference sequence). V gave up 5 bases and J gave up 2 bases; unmatched junction bases: 8. The CDR3 length is 16 residues. The CDR3 reads CASSGPLDRAGNTIYF. The CDR3 DNA reads TGTGCCAGTAGTGGTCCTTTGGACAGGGCTGGAAACACCATATATTTT.

V gene TRBV30 combines with J gene TRBJ2-1; TRBD2 aligns across 15 bases. The germline CDR1 and CDR2 sequences are GTSNPN and SVGIG (reference sequence). Trimming took 6 bases from V and 0 from J; bases not matched to a gene: 9. The CDR3 runs 18 residues. The CDR3 here is CACWTSGRAGGSYNEQFF. Here the CDR3 DNA reads TGTGCCTGTTGGACTAGCGGGAGGGCCGGAGGCTCCTACAATGAGCAGTTCTTC.

V gene TRBV2 combines with J gene TRBJ1-1; D gene unclear. With 5 bases removed from V and 2 bases from J, the gap between germline ends came to 9 bases. In germline, CDR1 is SNHLY, CDR2 FYNNEI. There are 13 residues in the CDR3. The CDR3 protein is CASSPAPNTEAFF. The CDR3 DNA is TGTGCCAGCAGTCCGGCCCCAAACACTGAAGCTTTCTTT.

The chain is built from TRBV7-6 and TRBJ2-1; 9 positions agree with TRBD2. There are 15 residues in the CDR3. The germline CDR1 and CDR2 sequences are SGHVS and FNYEAQ. Trimming removed 0 bases from V and 8 bases from J; junction bases left unmatched: 5. CDR3 region: CASSLALAGGDEQFF. CDR3 nucleotide sequence: TGTGCCAGCAGCTTAGCGCTGGCGGGAGGGGATGAGCAGTTCTTC.

The V and J genes are TRBV6-5 and TRBJ2-3; 13 bases are shared with TRBD2. V was pared by 6 bases and J by 2 bases, with 2 bases of the junction left unmatched. Germline V gene lookup returns CDR1 MNHEY and CDR2 SVGAGI. The CDR3 has 15 amino acids. The CDR3 reads CASRTSGRPTDTQYF. The CDR3 DNA reads TGTGCCAGCAGGACTAGCGGGAGGCCCACAGATACGCAGTATTTT.

The chain uses TRBV30 and TRBJ2-7; possibly TRBD2 for D (7 bases). The CDR3 sequence is 15 residues long. The germline CDR1 and CDR2 sequences are GTSNPN and SVGIG (reference sequence). The V and J ends lost 3 bases and 0 bases respectively, with 15 bases between them. CDR3 nucleotide sequence: TGTGCCTGGAGGGTAGAGGGGGGGGGCTCCTACGAGCAGTACTTC. Protein product: CAWRVEGGGSYEQYF.

This clone was recorded a few times. The chain combines TRBV30 with TRBJ2-1, with D perhaps matching TRBD2 (6 bases). With 1 base removed from V and 4 bases from J, the gap between germline ends came to 8 bases. The length of the CDR3 is 13 residues. Germline V CDR1 and CDR2: GTSNPN, SVGIG (reference sequence). The CDR3 region has the DNA TGTGCCTGGAGTGACGGGAGTTACAATGAGCAGTTCTTC. Its translation: CAWSDGSYNEQFF.

The chain links TRBV7-9 to TRBJ1-5; 10 positions match TRBD1. V shed 7 bases, J shed 2 bases, and the junction held 5 bases outside the gene matches. The CDR3 sequence is 15 residues long. CDR1 is SEHNR, CDR2 FQNEAQ, per germline (reference sequence). CDR3 sequence reads: CASTSGQGGNQPQHF. For the CDR3, the DNA is TGTGCCAGCACCTCAGGACAGGGGGGCAATCAGCCCCAGCATTTT.

The chain links TRBV7-4 to TRBJ2-7; D is perhaps TRBD2 (5 bases). Per the germline V gene, CDR1 is SGHVT and CDR2 is SQSDAQ. The length of the CDR3 is 18 residues. V was shortened by 1 base and J by 3 bases, with 22 bases between the two germline ends. The CDR3 spells CASSLGGGSVLWVYEQYF. The CDR3 DNA reads TGTGCCAGCAGCTTAGGTGGAGGCAGCGTTTTGTGGGTCTACGAGCAGTACTTC.

The chain is built from TRBV6-6 and TRBJ1-1; TRBD1 matches at 8 bases. The CDR3 is 15 residues long. V lost 5 bases to trimming and J lost 6 bases; unmatched junction nucleotides: 11. Germline assignment: CDR1 MNHNY and CDR2 SVGAGI (reference sequence). CDR3 residues: CASSAGQGLGAEAFF. DNA for the CDR3: TGTGCCAGCAGTGCTGGACAGGGATTAGGCGCTGAAGCTTTCTTT.

The rearrangement links TRBV10-3 to TRBJ2-1; the D is unclear. Germline lookup yields CDR1 ENHRY and CDR2 SYGVKD. This CDR3 contains 17 residues. The V end lost 3 bases, the J end lost 0 bases, and 15 bases lay between the germline ends. The CDR3 nucleotides are TGTGCCATCAGTGACCCCGCGGAGCGTAGCTCCTACAATGAGCAGTTCTTC. Its protein product is CAISDPAERSSYNEQFF.

This clone was picked up one time. The chain combines TRBV27 with TRBJ2-7, with a tentative D call TRBD2 (5 bases). Trimming removed 6 bases from V and 5 bases from J, with 14 bases in between. Germline V lookup: CDR1 MNHEY, CDR2 SMNVEV (reference sequence). The CDR3 totals 13 residues. CDR3 bases: TGTGCCAGCAGACCCTCGGGGTTGAACGAGCAGTACTTC. This gives the protein CASRPSGLNEQYF.